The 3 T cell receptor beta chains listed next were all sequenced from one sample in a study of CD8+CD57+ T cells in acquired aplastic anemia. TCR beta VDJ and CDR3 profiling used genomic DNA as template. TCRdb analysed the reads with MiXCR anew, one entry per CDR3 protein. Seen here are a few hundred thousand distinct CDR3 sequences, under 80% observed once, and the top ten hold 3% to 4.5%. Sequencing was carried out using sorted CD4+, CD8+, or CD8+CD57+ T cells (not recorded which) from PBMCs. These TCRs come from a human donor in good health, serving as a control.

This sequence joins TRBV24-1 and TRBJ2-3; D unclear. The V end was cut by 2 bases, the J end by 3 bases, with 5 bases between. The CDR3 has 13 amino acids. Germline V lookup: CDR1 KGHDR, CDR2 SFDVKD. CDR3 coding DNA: TGTGCCACCAGTGATTCTAGAACAGATACGCAGTATTTT. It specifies CATSDSRTDTQYF.

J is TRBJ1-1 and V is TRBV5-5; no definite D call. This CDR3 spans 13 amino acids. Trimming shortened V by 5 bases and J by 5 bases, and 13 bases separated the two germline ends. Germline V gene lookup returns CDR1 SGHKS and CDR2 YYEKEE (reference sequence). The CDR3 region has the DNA TGTGCCAGCAGTTTAGAGGCGGTTACTGAAGCTTTCTTT. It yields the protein CASSLEAVTEAFF.

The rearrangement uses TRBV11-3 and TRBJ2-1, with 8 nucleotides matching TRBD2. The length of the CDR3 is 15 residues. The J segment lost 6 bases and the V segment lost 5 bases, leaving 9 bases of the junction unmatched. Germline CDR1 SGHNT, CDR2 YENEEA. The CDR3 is CASSRAGTSSNEQFF. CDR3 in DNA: TGTGCCAGCAGCAGAGCCGGGACTAGTTCCAATGAGCAGTTCTTC.